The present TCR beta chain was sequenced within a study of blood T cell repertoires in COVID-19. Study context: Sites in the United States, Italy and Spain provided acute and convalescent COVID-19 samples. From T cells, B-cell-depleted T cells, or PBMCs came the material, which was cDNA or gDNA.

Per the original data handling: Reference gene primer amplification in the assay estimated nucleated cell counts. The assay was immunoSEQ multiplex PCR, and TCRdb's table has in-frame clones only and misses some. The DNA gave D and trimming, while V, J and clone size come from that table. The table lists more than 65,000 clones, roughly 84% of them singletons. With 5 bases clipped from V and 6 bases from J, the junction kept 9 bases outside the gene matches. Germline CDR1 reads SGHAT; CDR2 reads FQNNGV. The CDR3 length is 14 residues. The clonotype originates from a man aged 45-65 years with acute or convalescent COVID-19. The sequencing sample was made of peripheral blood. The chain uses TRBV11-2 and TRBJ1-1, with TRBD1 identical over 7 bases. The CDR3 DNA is TGTGCCAGCAGCAGAGGACAGGTGGTCGCTGAAGCTTTCTTT. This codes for CASSRGQVVAEAFF.